Each of the 25 T cell receptor beta chains below was sequenced from the same sample in a study of OX40 agonist ivuxolimab in advanced cancers. The library relied on the immunoSEQ multiplex PCR assay. This immuneACCESS table, as held by TCRdb, lists in-frame sequences with V and J called but not all clones. Of the missing ones, under half trace to an unresolved V gene in checked studies; the others have no known cause. For this sample the table gives around 150,000 clones, of which 90% were detected only once. Around 0.99% of the sample is taken by the ten largest. The sequencing here drew on CD4+ or CD8+ T cells sorted from blood, taken in a trial of the OX40 agonist ivuxolimab. Receptors originate from an adult with an advanced solid tumor such as melanoma, head and neck, liver or kidney cancer.

The chain uses TRBV30 and TRBJ1-6; 8 nucleotides line up with TRBD1. Germline V gene data show CDR1 as GTSNPN and CDR2 as SVGIG (reference sequence). The CDR3 has 13 amino acids. V lost 5 bases and J lost 11; bases outside the gene matches: 8. The CDR3 DNA reads TGTGCCTGGGACAGGGGCATGGGGACACCCCTCCACTTT. Protein: CAWDRGMGTPLHF. Combining the CDR3 with reference TRBV30 and TRBJ1-6 gives the whole variable domain SQTIHQWPATLVQPVGSPLSLECTVEGTSNPNLYWYRQAAGRGLQLLFYSVGIGQISSEVPQNLSASRPQDRQFILSSKKLLLSDSGFYLCAWDRGMGTPLHFGNGTRLTVT.

The rearrangement links TRBV14 to TRBJ1-3; D gene ambiguous. The CDR3 loop spans 14 amino acids. Per germline, CDR1 SGHDN and CDR2 FVKESK. The V and J ends lost 5 bases and 0 bases respectively, with 8 bases between them. This CDR3 reads CASSKRDSGNTIYF. The CDR3 DNA reads as TGTGCCAGCAGCAAGCGAGACTCTGGAAACACCATATATTTT.

The chain employs TRBV19 and TRBJ2-7; 10 bases line up with TRBD2. Unmatched junction bases numbered 2, after V lost 6 bases and J lost 0 bases. The germline CDR1 and CDR2 sequences are LNHDA and SQIVND (reference sequence). CDR3 length equals 14 residues. The CDR3 here is CASRRTSGSYEQYF. CDR3 bases: TGTGCCAGTAGGAGGACTAGCGGCTCCTACGAGCAGTACTTC.

This clone was observed a single time. V is TRBV19 and J is TRBJ1-2; tentatively, D is TRBD1 (5 bases). From germline, CDR1 is LNHDA and CDR2 SQIVND (reference sequence). V was cut by 2 bases and J by 3 bases, with 10 bases left in between. The CDR3 length is 14 residues. This CDR3 is CASSIRGPDYGYTF. The CDR3 DNA reads TGTGCCAGTAGTATAAGGGGACCGGACTATGGCTACACCTTC.

V usage is TRBV10-1 and J usage is TRBJ2-1; TRBD2 matches at 11 bases. Per the germline V gene, CDR1 is WNHNN and CDR2 is SYGVQD (reference sequence). The CDR3 consists of 15 residues. J was trimmed by 6 bases and V by 3 bases; bases with no gene match: 4. The chain's CDR3 is CASSDLAGGSNEQFF. CDR3 nucleotides: TGCGCCAGCAGTGATCTAGCGGGAGGATCCAATGAGCAGTTCTTC.

As DNA, the CDR3 is TGTGCCAGCAGCGTACTCCCAGCGGGGGGCACAGATACGCAGTATTTT. Its protein is CASSVLPAGGTDTQYF. The genes are TRBV9 and TRBJ2-3; 8 bases are shared with TRBD2. V lost 1 base, J lost 1 base, and 5 bases stayed unmatched. There are 16 residues in the CDR3. Per the germline V gene, CDR1 is SGDLS and CDR2 is YYNGEE. Combining the CDR3 with reference TRBV9 and TRBJ2-3 gives the whole variable domain DSGVTQTPKHLITATGQRVTLRCSPRSGDLSVYWYQQSLDQGLQFLIQYYNGEERAKGNILERFSAQQFPDLHSELNLSSLELGDSALYFCASSVLPAGGTDTQYFGPGTRLTVL.

V is TRBV5-1 and J is TRBJ1-1; no firm D call. Germline assignment: CDR1 SGHRS and CDR2 YFSETQ. This CDR3 has 13 amino acids. Trimming took 2 bases from V and 0 from J, leaving 5 bases between them. CDR3: CASSLRVNTEAFF. The CDR3 region has the DNA TGCGCCAGCAGCTTAAGGGTGAACACTGAAGCTTTCTTT.

This chain joins TRBV27 and TRBJ2-7; 7 positions match TRBD2. V trimming: 3 bases; J trimming: 2 bases; junction bases outside the gene matches: 4. This CDR3 is 14 amino acids long. Germline CDR1 is MNHEY and CDR2 is SMNVEV (reference sequence). The CDR3 reads CASSFQGGTYEQYF. DNA for the CDR3: TGTGCCAGCAGTTTTCAGGGAGGGACCTACGAGCAGTACTTC.

CDR3: CASSLAGLASTEAFF. As DNA, the CDR3 is TGTGCCAGCAGCTTAGCGGGGTTGGCGAGCACTGAAGCTTTCTTT. The chain employs TRBV7-3 and TRBJ1-1, with D hard to call. The CDR3 loop spans 15 amino acids. Trimming stripped 2 bases from V and 4 bases from J, with 14 bases between. Germline values: CDR1 SGHTA, CDR2 FQGTGA.

The chain combines TRBV18 with TRBJ1-5, with D unclear. The CDR3 runs 14 residues. Looked up from germline, CDR1 is KGHSH and CDR2 is LQKENI. Deletions cut 0 bases from V and 5 bases from J, with 8 bases between. The CDR3 region has the DNA TGTGCCAGCTCACCACCGACCCGGGATCAGCCCCAGCATTTT. This sequence encodes CASSPPTRDQPQHF.

The chain has TRBV19 and TRBJ1-3; TRBD1 is a possible D gene (5 bases). Germline loops: CDR1 LNHDA, CDR2 SQIVND (reference sequence). The CDR3 length is 16 residues. Trimming removed 0 bases at V and 4 bases at J, with 13 bases between. The DNA for the CDR3 is TGTGCCAGTAGTATAGACGGCAGGGAGTTCGGAAACACCATATATTTT. Protein product: CASSIDGREFGNTIYF.

CDR3 protein: CASSEARGGNQPQHF. In nucleotides, the CDR3 is TGTGCCAGCAGTGAAGCCAGGGGAGGCAATCAGCCCCAGCATTTT. The chain couples TRBV6-1 to TRBJ1-5; maybe TRBD1 (6 bases). The CDR3 length is 15 residues. Germline V gene data show CDR1 as MNHNS and CDR2 as SASEGT. V was clipped by 0 bases and J by 2 bases, with 8 bases between them.

The rearrangement uses TRBV29-1 and TRBJ1-1; TRBD1 is a possible D gene (6 bases). This CDR3 has 13 amino acids. CDR1 is SQVTM and CDR2 is ANQGSEA in the germline V gene. The CDR3 loop is CSTTQGGSPEAFF. In DNA, the CDR3 is TGCAGTACAACCCAAGGGGGGAGCCCTGAAGCTTTCTTT.

This clone was counted a few times. DNA for the CDR3: TGTGCCAGCGGGACAGCTGGCTACGAGCAGTACTTC. This encodes CASGTAGYEQYF. V is TRBV7-6 and J is TRBJ2-7; 7 bases fit TRBD1. Germline V lookup: CDR1 SGHVS, CDR2 FNYEAQ. With 8 bases clipped from V and 3 bases from J, the junction kept 4 bases outside the gene matches. The CDR3 totals 12 residues. Looking up the rest from reference TRBV7-6 and TRBJ2-7 gives the full variable domain: GAGVSQSPRYKVTKRGQDVALRCDPISGHVSLYWYRQALGQGPEFLTYFNYEAQQDKSGLPNDRFSAERPEGSISTLTIQRTEQRDSAMYRCASGTAGYEQYFGPGTRLTVT.

The genes are TRBV19 and TRBJ2-6; 16 bases are shared with TRBD2. J was trimmed by 2 bases and V by 4 bases; bases with no gene match: 5. The CDR3 is 19 amino acids. Germline assignment: CDR1 LNHDA and CDR2 SQIVND (reference sequence). CDR3 region: CASSTGLAGGPTGANVLTF. CDR3 bases: TGTGCCAGTAGTACGGGACTAGCGGGAGGGCCGACTGGGGCCAACGTCCTGACTTTC.

The chain combines TRBV9 with TRBJ2-2; TRBD2 matches 7 bases. The germline V gene encodes CDR1 SGDLS and CDR2 YYNGEE. There are 15 residues in the CDR3. With V trimmed by 4 bases and J by 2 bases, 5 bases remained unmatched. CDR3 coding DNA: TGTGCCAGCAGCCCCGGGACTACTAACACCGGGGAGCTGTTTTTT. The encoded protein is CASSPGTTNTGELFF.

This chain uses TRBV5-1 with TRBJ1-1; a possible D gene is TRBD1 (6 bases). This CDR3 comprises 18 residues. The V and J ends lost 3 bases and 0 bases respectively, with 21 bases between them. The germline CDR1 and CDR2 sequences are SGHRS and YFSETQ. CDR3 DNA sequence: TGCGCCAGCAGCTCACCCCCACCCATCGACAGGTTGAACACTGAAGCTTTCTTT. Protein product: CASSSPPPIDRLNTEAFF.

This chain joins TRBV28 and TRBJ2-7, with 13 nucleotides matching TRBD2. There are 16 residues in the CDR3. Looked up from germline, CDR1 is MDHEN and CDR2 is SYDVKM. Unmatched junction bases numbered 6, after V lost 5 bases and J lost 2 bases. CDR3 DNA sequence: TGTGCCAGCAGTGCCGAGGGACTAGCGGGAACCTACGAGCAGTACTTC. As protein: CASSAEGLAGTYEQYF.

The rearrangement joins TRBV7-6 to TRBJ2-1; 7 bases agree with TRBD2. Germline CDR1 SGHVS, CDR2 FNYEAQ. The CDR3 length is 16 residues. Losses at the gene ends were 2 bases for V and 0 bases for J; bases not matched to a gene: 4. For the CDR3, the DNA is TGTGCCAGCAGCTTACAAGCGGGAAGCTCCTACAATGAGCAGTTCTTC. Residues: CASSLQAGSSYNEQFF.

The chain is built from TRBV28 and TRBJ1-1; 8 bases align to TRBD1. Per germline, CDR1 MDHEN and CDR2 SYDVKM. CDR3 size: 14 residues. V was clipped by 4 bases and J by 4 bases; unmatched bases: 5. The chain's CDR3 is CASSSGQGTTEAFF. DNA of the CDR3: TGTGCCAGCAGTTCAGGACAGGGTACCACTGAAGCTTTCTTT.

This clone was recorded a few times. The sample contains more than one DNA sequence encoding this CDR3. This sequence joins TRBV2 and TRBJ1-5, with unresolved D. The length of the CDR3 is 14 residues. Trimming shortened V by 6 bases and J by 1 base, and 10 bases separated the two germline ends. Germline CDR1 and CDR2: SNHLY and FYNNEI. The CDR3 nucleotides are TGTGCCAGCAGGGGAACGGGAAGCAATCAGCCCCAGCATTTT. Translation gives CASRGTGSNQPQHF.

The chain uses TRBV5-4 and TRBJ2-1; D is uncertain. The CDR3 length is 13 residues. Germline CDR1 and CDR2: SGHNT and YYREEE (reference sequence). The V and J ends lost 4 bases and 6 bases respectively, with 11 bases between them. CDR3 in amino acids: CASSVDGRNEQFF. The CDR3 bases are TGTGCCAGCAGCGTGGACGGGCGCAATGAGCAGTTCTTC.

The DNA for the CDR3 is TGTGCCATCAGGACAGGGAATGAGCAGTTCTTC. Translated: CAIRTGNEQFF. The gene calls are TRBV10-3 and TRBJ2-1; 7 nucleotides line up with TRBD1. V was pared by 6 bases and J by 7 bases, with 0 bases of the junction left unmatched. Germline CDR1 is ENHRY and CDR2 is SYGVKD. The CDR3 length is 11 residues.

The chain couples TRBV28 to TRBJ1-3; 7 nucleotides match TRBD1. The V gene's germline CDR1 is MDHEN and CDR2 SYDVKM. After removal of 6 bases from V and 3 bases from J, the junction contained 11 bases not matched to a gene. CDR3 length: 16 amino acids. This chain's CDR3 is CASSRDRALGGNTIYF. CDR3 in DNA: TGTGCCAGCAGCCGCGACAGGGCTCTGGGTGGAAACACCATATATTTT.

In nucleotides, the CDR3 is TGTGCCTGGCAGACAGGGGGAGACACTGAAGCTTTCTTT. This encodes CAWQTGGDTEAFF. This sequence joins TRBV30 and TRBJ1-1, with TRBD1 matching 9 bases. Per germline, CDR1 GTSNPN and CDR2 SVGIG (reference sequence). Trimming took 5 bases from V and 3 from J; bases not matched to a gene: 4. This CDR3 is 13 amino acids long.